This TCR beta chain was found in a study of T cells in Graves' hyperthyroidism and ophthalmopathy. Study-wide points: Clonotypes that were expanded in thyroid above 0.001 mostly appeared in blood too.

It was RNA transcripts that yielded the amplified TCR beta CDR3 regions. HTBI primers were the set used in a first-round RT-PCR of the TCR CDR3. TCRdb ran MiXCR on the multiplex PCR reads and lists one entry per CDR3 protein. Of around 480,000 distinct CDR3 sequences listed, over 13% are singletons. This clonotype was detected many times. Its antigen is currently unknown. The clonotype was recovered from a woman between 18 and 29 years old with Graves' hyperthyroidism. The sample consisted of blood.

The CDR3 DNA follows: TGTGCCAGCAGCCTTCGGGACAGCCAGGGGGCTGGCTACACCTTC. As protein: CASSLRDSQGAGYTF. V gene TRBV3-1 combines with J gene TRBJ1-2, with 8 positions matching TRBD1. The CDR3 length is 15 residues. Germline V CDR1 and CDR2: LGHDT, YNNKEL (reference sequence). Trimming took 4 bases from V and 7 from J; bases not matched to a gene: 11.